Listed below are T cell receptor beta chains from one sample, sequenced in a study of T cells in Graves' hyperthyroidism and ophthalmopathy. TCRdb recomputed calls from the multiplex PCR reads with MiXCR, one row per CDR3 protein. The table includes hundreds of thousands of distinct CDR3 sequences, about 20% detected once. Material for sequencing was blood. Receptors were obtained from a middle-aged man with Graves' ophthalmopathy. Both conserved end residues are part of each CDR3. Each record gives: clone size, J gene, V gene, D gene, CDR3 protein, CDR3 DNA. The D gene is left open where the match is weak. Clone size is not always given. Where it is, it says once, few, many or a class for expanded clones.

many | TRBJ2-7 | TRBV30 | TRBD1 | CAWSQRDRGRYEQYF | TGTGCCTGGAGTCAACGGGACAGGGGAAGGTACGAGCAGTACTTC
- | TRBJ2-1 | TRBV6-1 | TRBD1 | CASKSRDRVGNEQFF | TGTGCCAGCAAGAGCCGGGACAGGGTTGGAAATGAGCAGTTCTTC
- | TRBJ2-2 | TRBV19 | TRBD2 | CASSILAGVAGELFF | TGTGCCAGTAGTATCCTAGCGGGAGTGGCCGGGGAGCTGTTTTTT
once | TRBJ2-5 | TRBV9 | - | CASSVGTLEETQYF | TGTGCCAGCAGCGTCGGGACTTTAGAAGAGACCCAGTACTTC
few | TRBJ1-5 | TRBV20-1 | TRBD1 | CSAASDRLLQPQHF | TGCAGTGCAGCTTCGGACAGGCTGCTCCAGCCCCAGCATTTT
many | TRBJ2-1 | TRBV7-2 | - | CASSLASQGIYNEQFF | TGTGCCAGCAGCTTAGCGAGCCAGGGGATCTACAATGAGCAGTTCTTC
- | TRBJ2-3 | TRBV20-1 | TRBD2 | CSAPRTSGSDTQYF | TGCAGTGCGCCACGGACTAGCGGGAGTGATACGCAGTATTTT
few | TRBJ1-1 | TRBV19 | - | CASSPRDGTEAFF | TGTGCCAGTAGTCCCCGGGACGGCACTGAAGCTTTCTTT
few | TRBJ1-5 | TRBV7-8 | - | CASSLALPGGNQPQHF | TGTGCCAGCAGCTTAGCCCTCCCGGGAGGCAATCAGCCCCAGCATTTT
- | TRBJ1-1 | TRBV15 | - | CATSRDTQGIMNTEAFF | TGTGCCACCAGCAGAGACACCCAAGGGATTATGAACACTGAAGCTTTCTTT
- | TRBJ2-5 | TRBV5-1 | TRBD2 | CASSPALAGVETQYF | TGCGCCAGCAGCCCGGCACTAGCGGGAGTAGAGACCCAGTACTTC
- | TRBJ2-5 | TRBV9 | TRBD2 | CASSAGGPQETQYF | TGTGCCAGCAGTGCGGGGGGGCCACAAGAGACCCAGTACTTC
few | TRBJ2-1 | TRBV12-3/TRBV12-4 | - | CASSGLFEQFF | TGTGCCAGCAGCGGACTATTTGAGCAGTTCTTC
- | TRBJ2-5 | TRBV5-1 | - | CASSSAWGDQETQYF | TGCGCCAGCAGCTCCGCCTGGGGAGACCAAGAGACCCAGTACTTC
many | TRBJ2-1 | TRBV27 | - | CASRTSYNEQFF | TGTGCCAGCAGGACTAGCTACAATGAGCAGTTCTTC
few | TRBJ2-1 | TRBV5-1 | - | CASSLRGADNEQFF | TGCGCCAGCAGCTTGAGGGGGGCGGACAATGAGCAGTTCTTC
many | TRBJ2-1 | TRBV20-1 | - | CSARGALSHNEQFF | TGCAGTGCTAGAGGGGCCTTGAGCCACAATGAGCAGTTCTTC
many | TRBJ2-7 | TRBV11-2 | TRBD2 | CASSSLAGSYEQYF | TGTGCCAGCAGCTCTTTAGCGGGTTCCTACGAGCAGTACTTC
- | TRBJ2-5 | TRBV7-2 | - | CASGLINGAQETQYF | TGTGCCAGCGGCTTAATTAATGGAGCGCAAGAGACCCAGTACTTC
- | TRBJ2-7 | TRBV20-1 | TRBD1 | CSARVPTGTYEQYF | TGCAGTGCTAGAGTACCGACAGGGACATACGAGCAGTACTTC
- | TRBJ2-4 | TRBV4-2 | - | CASSQDLSRGGNIQYF | TGTGCCAGCAGCCAAGATCTTAGTCGGGGTGGCAACATTCAGTACTTC
- | TRBJ2-7 | TRBV5-6 | - | CASSYGTLRGAYEQYF | TGTGCCAGCAGCTACGGGACACTAAGAGGGGCCTACGAGCAGTACTTC
many | TRBJ1-2 | TRBV11-1 | TRBD1 | CASSDWTGGGYTF | TGTGCCAGCAGCGACTGGACAGGGGGTGGCTACACCTTC
- | TRBJ1-3 | TRBV7-9 | - | CAREGGNTIYF | TGTGCCAGGGAAGGTGGAAACACCATATATTTT
- | TRBJ2-3 | TRBV6-1 | TRBD1 | CASSVTGTGDTDTQYF | TGTGCCAGCAGTGTTACCGGGACAGGGGACACAGATACGCAGTATTTT
- | TRBJ2-7 | TRBV19 | TRBD2 | CASSTRGGMEYEQYF | TGTGCCAGTTCCACCCGGGGGGGCATGGAATACGAGCAGTACTTC
few | TRBJ2-6 | TRBV2 | TRBD1 | CASRGHRSGANVLTF | TGTGCCTCCAGGGGGCATCGCTCTGGGGCCAACGTCCTGACTTTC
many | TRBJ1-1 | TRBV28 | - | CASSIGAPMNTEAFF | TGTGCCAGCAGCATAGGGGCCCCCATGAACACTGAAGCTTTCTTT
many | TRBJ1-2 | TRBV3-1 | - | CASSHRTDYGYTF | TGTGCCAGCAGCCACAGGACGGATTATGGCTACACCTTC
few | TRBJ2-7 | TRBV10-3 | - | CAIGRDLYEQYF | TGTGCCATCGGTAGGGATCTGTACGAGCAGTACTTC
few | TRBJ2-7 | TRBV19 | - | CASSPPGTRGYEQYF | TGTGCCAGTAGTCCCCCCGGGACAAGAGGCTACGAGCAGTACTTC
- | TRBJ1-2 | TRBV6-6 | - | CASSYSTGHNYGYTF | TGTGCCAGCAGTTACTCGACGGGGCATAACTATGGCTACACCTTC
- | TRBJ2-7 | TRBV11-1 | - | CAIQVAPGPHYEQYF | TGTGCCATCCAGGTAGCCCCCGGGCCCCACTACGAGCAGTACTTC
few | TRBJ2-3 | TRBV9 | TRBD2 | CASSAGAGVTDTQYF | TGTGCCAGCAGCGCCGGAGCGGGGGTCACAGATACGCAGTATTTT
- | TRBJ2-3 | TRBV7-9 | TRBD2 | CASSLGSGLAGTDTQYF | TGTGCCAGCAGCTTAGGTTCGGGACTAGCGGGGACGGATACGCAGTATTTT
many | TRBJ1-1 | TRBV5-1 | - | CASSTVGYTEAFF | TGCGCCAGCAGCACGGTGGGTTACACTGAAGCTTTCTTT
- | TRBJ2-6 | TRBV20-1 | TRBD1 | CSASTGGSGANVLTF | TGCAGTGCATCAACAGGGGGCTCTGGGGCCAACGTCCTGACTTTC
- | TRBJ2-1 | TRBV19 | TRBD2 | CASSIGVAGGNEQFF | TGTGCCAGTAGTATTGGAGTAGCGGGGGGCAATGAGCAGTTCTTC
- | TRBJ2-1 | TRBV9 | TRBD1 | CASSVGQGHNEQFF | TGTGCCAGCAGCGTAGGACAGGGCCACAATGAGCAGTTCTTC
many | TRBJ2-3 | TRBV27 | - | CASSWADTQYF | TGTGCCAGCAGTTGGGCAGATACGCAGTATTTT
many | TRBJ1-1 | TRBV30 | - | CAWWGRENTEAFF | TGTGCCTGGTGGGGTAGGGAGAACACTGAAGCTTTCTTT
- | TRBJ2-2 | TRBV24-1 | TRBD2 | CATSSSGRPGTGELFF | TGTGCCACCAGTTCTAGCGGGAGACCCGGGACCGGGGAGCTGTTTTTT
few | TRBJ2-2 | TRBV7-9 | TRBD1 | CASSGITGEGELFF | TGTGCCAGCAGCGGGATTACAGGGGAAGGGGAGCTGTTTTTT
- | TRBJ2-2 | TRBV10-2 | - | CASTGFNTGELFF | TGCGCCAGCACGGGCTTTAACACCGGGGAGCTGTTTTTT
many | TRBJ2-7 | TRBV28 | TRBD1 | CASSFLIGQGARPYEQYF | TGTGCCAGCAGTTTCTTAATCGGACAGGGGGCGAGGCCCTACGAGCAGTACTTC
few | TRBJ1-1 | TRBV25-1 | - | CASSIFSNTEAFF | TGTGCCAGCAGCATCTTCTCTAACACTGAAGCTTTCTTT
few | TRBJ1-5 | TRBV5-1 | TRBD1 | CASSSGTGNQPQHF | TGCGCCAGCAGCTCCGGGACAGGGAATCAGCCCCAGCATTTT
- | TRBJ2-1 | TRBV4-3 | TRBD1 | CASSQAQGVGRNEQFF | TGCGCCAGCAGCCAAGCCCAGGGGGTTGGGCGCAATGAGCAGTTCTTC
many | TRBJ1-2 | TRBV11-2 | TRBD1 | CASHRQGHYGYTF | TGTGCCAGCCATCGACAGGGGCACTATGGCTACACCTTC
- | TRBJ1-5 | TRBV7-3 | - | CASSLGVQWKGPNQPQHF | TGTGCCAGCAGCTTAGGGGTGCAATGGAAGGGGCCCAATCAGCCCCAGCATTTT
- | TRBJ2-1 | TRBV10-3 | TRBD1 | CAISDLSGRGLANEQFF | TGTGCCATCAGTGACTTGAGTGGCAGGGGGTTGGCAAATGAGCAGTTCTTC
few | TRBJ2-3 | TRBV4-1 | TRBD2 | CASSQTLAGGPTDTQYF | TGCGCCAGCAGCCAAACGCTAGCGGGAGGACCCACAGATACGCAGTATTTT
few | TRBJ2-2 | TRBV6-1 | - | CASIPQPPLSGELFF | TGTGCCAGCATCCCCCAACCCCCCCTGTCCGGGGAGCTGTTTTTT
- | TRBJ1-4 | TRBV6-1 | TRBD1 | CASSRDSLNEKLFF | TGTGCCAGCAGCCGGGACAGCCTGAATGAAAAACTGTTTTTT
- | TRBJ2-1 | TRBV12-3/TRBV12-4 | TRBD1 | CASRPAGTGIGSYYNEQFF | TGTGCCAGCAGGCCGGCCGGGACAGGGATAGGCTCCTACTACAATGAGCAGTTCTTC
many | TRBJ1-5 | TRBV30 | - | CAWSVEPQHF | TGTGCCTGGAGTGTGGAGCCCCAGCATTTT
few | TRBJ2-5 | TRBV6-1 | TRBD2 | CASSDLTSGSGETQYF | TGTGCCAGCAGTGACCTGACTAGCGGGAGTGGGGAGACCCAGTACTTC
- | TRBJ2-2 | TRBV11-2 | - | CASSQVYTGELFF | TGTGCCAGCAGCCAAGTTTACACCGGGGAGCTGTTTTTT
many | TRBJ2-7 | TRBV7-2 | - | CASSPTGTHSYEQYF | TGTGCCAGCAGCCCGACCGGGACTCACTCCTACGAGCAGTACTTC
- | TRBJ2-5 | TRBV30 | TRBD2 | CAWTSGGKTQYF | TGTGCCTGGACTAGCGGGGGAAAGACCCAGTACTTC